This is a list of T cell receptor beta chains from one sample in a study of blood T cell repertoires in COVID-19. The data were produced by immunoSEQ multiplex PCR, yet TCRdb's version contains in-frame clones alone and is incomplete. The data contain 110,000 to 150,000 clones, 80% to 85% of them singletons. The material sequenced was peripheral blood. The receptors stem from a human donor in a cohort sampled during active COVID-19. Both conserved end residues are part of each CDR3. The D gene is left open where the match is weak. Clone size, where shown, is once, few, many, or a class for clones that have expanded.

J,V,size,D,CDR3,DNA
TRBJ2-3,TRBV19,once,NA,CASSIEMTASTDTQYF,TGTGCCAGTAGTATAGAAATGACAGCTAGCACAGATACGCAGTATTTT
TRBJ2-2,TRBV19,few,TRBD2,CASSIAGGHTGELFF,TGTGCCAGTAGTATAGCGGGGGGGCATACCGGGGAGCTGTTTTTT
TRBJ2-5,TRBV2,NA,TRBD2,CASSGGVLETQYF,TGTGCCAGTAGCGGGGGGGTGTTAGAGACCCAGTACTTC
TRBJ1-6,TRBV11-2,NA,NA,CASAPTLSPLHF,TGTGCCAGCGCCCCCACTCTTTCACCCCTCCACTTT
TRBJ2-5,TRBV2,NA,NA,CASSEKRQTRETQYF,TGTGCCAGCAGTGAAAAGCGCCAGACCCGGGAGACCCAGTACTTC
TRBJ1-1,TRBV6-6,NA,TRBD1,CASSYRGQGQTEAFF,TGTGCCAGCAGTTACCGAGGACAGGGACAGACTGAAGCTTTCTTT
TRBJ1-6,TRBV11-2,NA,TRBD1,CASSRAGGSYNSPLHF,TGTGCCAGCAGCCGTGCAGGGGGCTCCTATAATTCACCCCTCCACTTT
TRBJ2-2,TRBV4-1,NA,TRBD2,CASSRGLAGGTGELFF,TGCGCCAGCAGCCGGGGACTAGCGGGGGGGACAGGGGAGCTGTTTTTT
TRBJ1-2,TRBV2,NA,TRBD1,CASSAGGGGYTF,TGTGCCAGCAGTGCAGGGGGCGGCGGCTACACCTTC
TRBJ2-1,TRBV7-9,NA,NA,CASSPLEGIRQEQFF,TGTGCCAGCAGCCCCCTAGAAGGGATTCGACAGGAGCAGTTCTTC
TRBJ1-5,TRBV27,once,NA,CASSLQGLNQPQHF,TGTGCCAGCAGTCTACAGGGTCTTAATCAGCCCCAGCATTTT
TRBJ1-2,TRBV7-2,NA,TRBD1,CASSPDRINYGYTF,TGTGCCAGCAGCCCGGACAGGATTAACTATGGCTACACCTTC
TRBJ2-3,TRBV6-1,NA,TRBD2,CASSETGTRAQYF,TGTGCCAGCAGTGAGACCGGGACTAGAGCGCAGTATTTT
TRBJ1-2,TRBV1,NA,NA,CTSSQADRGRPLLGGYTF,TGCACCAGCAGCCAAGCGGACAGGGGCCGGCCGCTACTAGGGGGCTACACCTTC
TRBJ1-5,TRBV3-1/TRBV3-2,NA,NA,CASSQNRVGRPQHF,TGTGCCAGCAGCCAAAACAGGGTCGGGCGGCCCCAGCATTTT
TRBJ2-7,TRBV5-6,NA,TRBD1,CASSFLGQGYEQYF,TGTGCCAGCAGCTTCCTGGGACAGGGGTACGAGCAGTACTTC
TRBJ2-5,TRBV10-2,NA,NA,CASAGYQETQYF,TGCGCCAGCGCGGGGTACCAAGAGACCCAGTACTTC
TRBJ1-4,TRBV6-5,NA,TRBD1,CASRHRGWTNEKLFF,TGTGCCAGCAGACACAGGGGGTGGACTAATGAAAAACTGTTTTTT
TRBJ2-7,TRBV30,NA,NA,CAWSVEGVQAYEQYF,TGTGCCTGGAGTGTTGAGGGGGTGCAAGCCTACGAGCAGTACTTC
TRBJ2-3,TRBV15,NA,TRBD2,CATSRIPSSGGGIDTQYF,TGTGCCACCAGCAGGATCCCATCCTCCGGGGGGGGAATAGATACGCAGTATTTT
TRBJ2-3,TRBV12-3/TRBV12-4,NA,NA,CASSRGDTQYF,TGTGCCAGCAGTAGAGGGGATACGCAGTATTTT
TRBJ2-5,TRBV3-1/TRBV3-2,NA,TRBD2,CASSRRLAGETTGETQYF,TGTGCCAGCAGCCGTAGACTAGCGGGGGAAACCACAGGAGAGACCCAGTACTTC
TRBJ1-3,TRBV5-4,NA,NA,CASSLVMGGTSGNTIYF,TGTGCCAGCAGCTTGGTTATGGGGGGAACATCTGGAAACACCATATATTTT
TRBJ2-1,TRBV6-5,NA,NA,CASIVGVGDKQFF,TGTGCCAGCATCGTAGGGGTAGGGGACAAGCAGTTCTTC
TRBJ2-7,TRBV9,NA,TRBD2,CASSFSGGPSYEQYF,TGTGCCAGCAGCTTTTCGGGGGGGCCGTCCTACGAGCAGTACTTC
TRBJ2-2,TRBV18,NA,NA,CASSPLRESTGELFF,TGTGCCAGCTCACCCCTCCGGGAGAGCACCGGGGAGCTGTTTTTT
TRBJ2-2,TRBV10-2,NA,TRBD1,CASSDTGQGYRELFF,TGCGCCAGCAGTGATACGGGACAGGGGTACCGGGAGCTGTTTTTT
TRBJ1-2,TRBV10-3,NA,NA,CAISVDISGYTF,TGTGCCATCAGTGTCGACATCTCTGGCTACACCTTC